These 17 T cell receptor beta chains share one sample of origin, sequenced in a study of cytomegalovirus exposure and HLA in healthy donors. Libraries were prepared by immunoSEQ multiplex PCR; TCRdb keeps only in-frame clonotypes and omits some of them. The sample contains under 200,000 clones, roughly 96% of which appear only once. The sequencing sample was made of PBMCs. These receptors originate from a woman under 30 in good health and CMV-seronegative.

This rearrangement joins TRBV10-3 to TRBJ2-2; a possible D gene is TRBD1 (6 bases). Germline CDR1 reads ENHRY; CDR2 reads SYGVKD. CDR3 length: 12 amino acids. V was clipped by 6 bases and J by 5 bases, with 7 bases between them. The CDR3, as DNA: TGTGCCATCAGCCAGGGGACCGGGGAGCTGTTTTTT. It specifies CAISQGTGELFF.

This chain links TRBV11-2 with TRBJ2-2; D uncertain. Germline CDR1 is SGHAT and CDR2 is FQNNGV. The CDR3 contains 12 residues. Trimming left V 3 bases short and J 7 bases short, with 6 bases between. The CDR3 is CASSFRFGELFF. CDR3 nucleotide sequence: TGTGCCAGCAGCTTTAGATTCGGGGAGCTGTTTTTT. Looking up the rest from reference TRBV11-2 and TRBJ2-2 gives the full variable domain: EAGVAQSPRYKIIEKRQSVAFWCNPISGHATLYWYQQILGQGPKLLIQFQNNGVVDDSQLPKDRFSAERLKGVDSTLKIQPAKLEDSAVYLCASSFRFGELFFGEGSRLTVL.

The rearrangement joins TRBV5-6 to TRBJ1-1; the D is unclear. The germline V gene has CDR1 SGHDT and CDR2 YYEEEE. Deletions cut 0 bases from V and 11 bases from J, with 11 bases between. The CDR3 length is 12 residues. CDR3: CASSLGGLLAFF. The CDR3 DNA sequence: TGTGCCAGCAGCTTGGGCGGGCTCCTCGCTTTCTTT.

The chain is built from TRBV15 and TRBJ2-5; 11 bases agree with TRBD1. The CDR3 spans 13 residues. The germline V gene has CDR1 LNHNV and CDR2 YYDKDF (reference sequence). V shed 8 bases and J 5 bases; nucleotides not matched to a gene: 4. The CDR3 here is CATRTGGLETQYF. Written as DNA, the CDR3 is TGTGCCACCCGGACAGGGGGCTTGGAGACCCAGTACTTC. Supplemented by reference TRBV15 and TRBJ2-5, the full variable domain reads DAMVIQNPRYQVTQFGKPVTLSCSQTLNHNVMYWYQQKSSQAPKLLFHYYDKDFNNEADTPDNFQSRRPNTSFCFLDIRSPGLGDTAMYLCATRTGGLETQYFGPGTRLLVL.

The count of this clone is one. V is TRBV30 and J is TRBJ2-1; TRBD2 matches at 8 bases. Trimming cost V 3 bases and J 3 bases; bases outside gene matches: 4. The CDR3 has 14 amino acids. Germline-derived CDR1 and CDR2 are GTSNPN and SVGIG (reference sequence). The CDR3 nucleotides read TGTGCCTGGAGCGGGGGGGCCATCTACAATGAGCAGTTCTTC. Translation gives CAWSGGAIYNEQFF.

The gene calls are TRBV27 and TRBJ1-2, with D perhaps TRBD1 (6 bases). CDR1 and CDR2 from the germline V gene are MNHEY and SMNVEV (reference sequence). The length of the CDR3 is 13 residues. Trimming took 6 bases from V and 5 from J, leaving 13 bases between them. The CDR3 nucleotides read TGTGCCAGCAGCCCCGGGACAACGTATGGCTACACCTTC. Protein product: CASSPGTTYGYTF.

This sequence joins TRBV5-1 and TRBJ2-7, with D possibly being TRBD1 (6 bases). V lost 3 bases and J 5 bases, leaving 15 bases between the germline ends. The V gene's germline CDR1 is SGHRS and CDR2 YFSETQ. CDR3 length: 14 residues. The CDR3 nucleotides are TGCGCCAGCAGCTACCGGGACAAGGAGGACGAGCAGTACTTC. Encoded protein: CASSYRDKEDEQYF.

This clone is termed medium-sized (0.01 to 0.1%). CDR3 coding DNA: TGTGCCAGCAGCCGGAACTCGGACACTCGGGAGACCCAGTACTTC. Translating it yields CASSRNSDTRETQYF. The chain recombines TRBV5-6 with TRBJ2-5, with D possibly being TRBD1 (5 bases). With 4 bases removed from V and 5 bases from J, the gap between germline ends came to 18 bases. The germline CDR1 and CDR2 sequences are SGHDT and YYEEEE. This CDR3 spans 15 amino acids.

The V and J genes are TRBV10-3 and TRBJ2-3; 9 nucleotides match TRBD2. J lost 1 base, V lost 5 bases, and 4 bases had no gene match. The CDR3 consists of 15 residues. Germline-derived CDR1 and CDR2 are ENHRY and SYGVKD. CDR3 in DNA: TGTGCCATCAGTAACATAGCGGGGGGCACAGATACGCAGTATTTT. This encodes CAISNIAGGTDTQYF.

The genes are TRBV9 and TRBJ2-7; 7 bases are a match to TRBD2. The germline gives CDR1 SGDLS, CDR2 YYNGEE. Losses at the gene ends were 4 bases for V and 3 bases for J; bases not matched to a gene: 13. The CDR3 totals 16 residues. The CDR3, as DNA: TGTGCCAGCAGCAGGGGAGGTGACAGCGGGGTCTACGAGCAGTACTTC. Translating it yields CASSRGGDSGVYEQYF.

The chain carries TRBV30 and TRBJ2-2; 9 bases match TRBD1. CDR3 length: 17 residues. Trimming took 3 bases from V and 7 from J; bases not matched to a gene: 15. Germline loops: CDR1 GTSNPN, CDR2 SVGIG (reference sequence). CDR3 coding DNA: TGTGCCTGGAGGGGGGACAGGGTTAATACTGAAGTCGGGGAGCTGTTTTTT. Encoded protein: CAWRGDRVNTEVGELFF.

CDR3 in DNA: TGCGCCAGCAGCCAAGTCGGAAACAGGGGTGATGGCTACACCTTC. It specifies CASSQVGNRGDGYTF. The chain recombines TRBV4-1 with TRBJ1-2; TRBD1 aligns across 7 bases. The CDR3 covers 15 residues. Unmatched junction bases numbered 8, after V lost 1 base and J lost 6 bases. Germline V gene lookup returns CDR1 MGHRA and CDR2 YSYEKL.

The rearrangement links TRBV4-3 to TRBJ1-1, with 8 bases identical to TRBD1. CDR1 is LGHNA, CDR2 YSLEER, per germline. The CDR3 has 15 amino acids. The trim removed 4 bases at V and 1 base at J, leaving 5 bases unmatched. DNA for the CDR3: TGCGCCAGCAGCCTCTTAGGACAGGGGAACACTGAAGCTTTCTTT. It yields the protein CASSLLGQGNTEAFF.

The V call is TRBV9, the J call TRBJ1-1; 7 bases agree with TRBD1. Germline V gives CDR1 SGDLS, CDR2 YYNGEE. The CDR3 has 15 residues. Trimming at V came to 3 bases and at J to 0 bases, leaving 5 bases not matched to a gene. The chain's CDR3 is CASSAQQGVNTEAFF. In DNA, the CDR3 is TGTGCCAGCAGCGCCCAGCAGGGGGTGAACACTGAAGCTTTCTTT.

The gene calls are TRBV6-4 and TRBJ2-7; D gene ambiguous. The germline CDR1 and CDR2 sequences are MRHNA and SNTAGT. The CDR3 runs to 13 residues. Trimming took off 5 bases at V and 6 bases at J, with 14 bases between the two ends. In DNA, the CDR3 is TGTGCCAGCAGTCCTGCCCCCGGGTTCGAGCAGTACTTC. Translating gives CASSPAPGFEQYF.

The rearrangement uses TRBV5-1 and TRBJ2-1, with 8 bases fitting TRBD2. V lost 4 bases and J lost 5; bases outside the gene matches: 14. This CDR3 has 17 amino acids. The V gene's germline CDR1 is SGHRS and CDR2 YFSETQ. CDR3: CASSTNPLLAANNEQFF. CDR3 bases: TGCGCCAGCAGCACAAACCCCTTACTAGCGGCTAACAATGAGCAGTTCTTC.

This chain uses TRBV7-2 with TRBJ2-1; D remains ambiguous. Trimming stripped 5 bases from V and 0 bases from J, with 11 bases between. This CDR3 is 15 amino acids long. Germline V gene data show CDR1 as SGHTA and CDR2 as FQGNSA. This CDR3 reads CASSPWQSSYNEQFF. The CDR3 DNA reads TGTGCCAGCAGCCCGTGGCAAAGCTCCTACAATGAGCAGTTCTTC.